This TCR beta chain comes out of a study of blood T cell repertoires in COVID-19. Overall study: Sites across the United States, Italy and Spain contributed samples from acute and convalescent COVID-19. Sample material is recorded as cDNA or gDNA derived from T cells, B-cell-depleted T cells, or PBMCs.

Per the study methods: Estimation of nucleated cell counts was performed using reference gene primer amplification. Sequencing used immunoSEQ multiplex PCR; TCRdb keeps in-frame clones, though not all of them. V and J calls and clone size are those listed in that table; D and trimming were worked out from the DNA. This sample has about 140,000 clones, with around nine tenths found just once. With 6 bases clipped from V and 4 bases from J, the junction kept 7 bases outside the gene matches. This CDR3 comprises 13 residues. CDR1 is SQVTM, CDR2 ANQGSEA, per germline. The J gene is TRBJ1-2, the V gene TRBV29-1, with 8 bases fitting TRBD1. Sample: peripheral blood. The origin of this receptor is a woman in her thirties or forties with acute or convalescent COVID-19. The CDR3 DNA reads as TGCAGCGTCGAGGGGGACAGGTCCTATGGCTACACCTTC. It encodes CSVEGDRSYGYTF.